This is a list of T cell receptor beta chains from one sample in a study of CD8+CD57+ T cells in acquired aplastic anemia. TCRdb passed the reads through MiXCR, listing each CDR3 protein once. The repertoire consists of some 150,000 distinct CDR3 sequences, with about 70% occurring once and the leading ten covering around 45%. What was sequenced was sorted CD4+, CD8+, or CD8+CD57+ T cells (not recorded which) from PBMCs. These receptors all stem from a human donor with aplastic anemia. The CDR3 runs from the conserved cysteine through the conserved F or W. The D gene is left open where the match is weak. Size is omitted from some rows. Given values are once, few, many or a class for expanded clones.

>TRBJ2-7|-|13|TRBD2|TRBV11-2
TGTGCCAGCAGCGTGGGACTAGTGCTCGAGCAGTACTTC
CASSVGLVLEQYF
>TRBJ2-5|-|14|TRBD2|TRBV10-3
TGTGCCATCACGGCTAGCGGGGCAAAAGAGACCCAGTACTTC
CAITASGAKETQYF
>TRBJ1-2|-|13|-|TRBV7-9
TGTGCCAGCAGCCCCGGACAGCACTATGGCTACACCTTC
CASSPGQHYGYTF
>TRBJ1-3|once|15|-|TRBV7-8
TGTGCCAGCAGCTTAGGCGCCGGGGGTGGAAACACCATATATTTT
CASSLGAGGGNTIYF
>TRBJ2-5|-|15|TRBD2|TRBV20-1
TGCAGCGTCCGTATTCGAGCGGGAGGGCTGGAGACCCAGTACTTC
CSVRIRAGGLETQYF
>TRBJ1-1|-|13|-|TRBV3-1
TGTGCCAGCAGTGACCTAAGGGATACTGAAGCTTTCTTT
CASSDLRDTEAFF
>TRBJ2-3|-|14|-|TRBV24-1
TGTGCCACCAGTGAGGCCCAAGGCATAGATACGCAGTATTTT
CATSEAQGIDTQYF
>TRBJ2-7|few|14|-|TRBV5-5
TGTGCCAGCAGCGTTGGGACGCTTCGGAACGAGCAGTACTTC
CASSVGTLRNEQYF
>TRBJ2-2|once|15|-|TRBV6-4
TGTGCCAGCAGTGATGCCAGGGGCGGAACCGGGGAGCTGTTTTTT
CASSDARGGTGELFF
>TRBJ2-3|-|15|TRBD2|TRBV10-1
TGCGCCAGCAGTGAGTCGTCTAGCGGGACTGATACGCAGTATTTT
CASSESSSGTDTQYF
>TRBJ1-5|-|14|-|TRBV29-1
TGCAGCGTAGAGACAGGCGGGGACAATCAGCCCCAGCATTTT
CSVETGGDNQPQHF
>TRBJ2-5|few|15|TRBD1|TRBV7-3
TGTGCCAGCAGCTCCGGGACAGGGGGTTGGGAGACCCAGTACTTC
CASSSGTGGWETQYF
>TRBJ2-1|few|15|TRBD2|TRBV7-8
TGTGCCAGCAGCTCACTAGCGAGCTCCTACAATGAGCAGTTCTTC
CASSSLASSYNEQFF
>TRBJ2-1|-|14|TRBD1|TRBV11-2
TGTGCCAGCAGCTTAGTAGCAGGGGGCAGTGAGCAGTTCTTC
CASSLVAGGSEQFF
>TRBJ2-3|-|14|TRBD1|TRBV7-9
TGTGCCAGCGGATGGACAGGGCGGTCAGATACGCAGTATTTT
CASGWTGRSDTQYF
>TRBJ1-6|-|13|TRBD1|TRBV20-1
TGCAGTGCTAGTGAGGGGGCGGGTTCACCCCTCCACTTT
CSASEGAGSPLHF